Given below is one T cell receptor beta chain in context. TCRdb's copy holds only in-frame clones and misses some; the assay was immunoSEQ multiplex PCR. The sample shows some 150,000 clones, approximately 84% of them seen only once. The entry originates in a study of blood T cell repertoires in COVID-19. Study at large: Donors in the United States, Italy and Spain gave samples during acute or convalescent COVID-19.

CDR3 length: 15 residues. The V end was cut by 8 bases, the J end by 5 bases, with 19 bases between. Germline CDR1 is KGHDR and CDR2 is SFDVKD. This receptor was taken from a human donor in a cohort sampled during active COVID-19. This sequence joins TRBV24-1 and TRBJ2-3, with a possible D match to TRBD2 (6 bases). Sequencing was done on a sample of peripheral blood. CDR3 DNA sequence: TGTGCCACCAATCAGGCGGGGATCCCCGGAGATACGCAGTATTTT. This codes for CATNQAGIPGDTQYF.